The 21 T cell receptor beta chains below all came from one sample that was sequenced in a study of beta chain features in type 1 diabetes. The study reverse transcribed the entire isolated RNA, so it sequenced expressed TCRB transcripts. Data came from immunoSEQ multiplex PCR; TCRdb stores just in-frame clones and leaves some out. The sample consists of over 55,000 clones, around 50% of them appearing once. Regarding the study as a whole: Patients with Type 1 diabetes showed moderately but significantly shorter TCRB CDR3s in all four CD4+ subsets.

Their antigen targets remain unknown. The sequenced sample was Tregs from blood. The source is a woman aged 35 to 49 with type 1 diabetes.

This clone was counted between two and nine times. The genes are TRBV10-3 and TRBJ2-2; 8 bases match TRBD1. Trimming took 3 bases from V and 4 from J; bases not matched to a gene: 1. Germline V gene sequence: CDR1 ENHRY, CDR2 SYGVKD. The CDR3 has 14 residues. CDR3 sequence reads: CAISEGTGTGELFF. The CDR3, as DNA: TGTGCCATCAGTGAAGGGACAGGCACCGGGGAGCTGTTTTTT.

The rearrangement links TRBV18 to TRBJ1-5, with D perhaps TRBD1 (5 bases). This CDR3 comprises 16 residues. V dropped 6 bases and J dropped 4 bases, with 19 bases sitting between them. Looked up from germline, CDR1 is KGHSH and CDR2 is LQKENI. CDR3 coding DNA: TGTGCCAGCTCCCCCAGCCGGGGGGAGGGGAATCAGCCCCAGCATTTT. Its protein is CASSPSRGEGNQPQHF.

The chain has TRBV28 and TRBJ1-4, with 7 bases that match TRBD1. Unmatched junction bases numbered 8, after V lost 5 bases and J lost 8 bases. Germline-derived CDR1 and CDR2 are MDHEN and SYDVKM. This CDR3 region has 14 residues. CDR3 DNA: TGTGCCAGCAGTCGGTGGGACAGAAAGGAAAAACTGTTTTTT. Translated: CASSRWDRKEKLFF.

The gene calls are TRBV5-1 and TRBJ2-6; a weak D match, TRBD2 (6 bases). Germline V CDR1 and CDR2: SGHRS, YFSETQ. V dropped 0 bases and J dropped 2 bases, with 9 bases sitting between them. The CDR3 runs 16 residues. The CDR3 nucleotides are TGCGCCAGCAGCTTGGGCAGGGAGGCTGGGGCCAACGTCCTGACTTTC. Protein product: CASSLGREAGANVLTF.

The table lists this clone with a few counts. V is TRBV5-1 and J is TRBJ2-1; 10 bases are a match to TRBD1. The CDR3 is 16 residues long. From germline, CDR1 is SGHRS and CDR2 YFSETQ. V lost 3 bases and J lost 8; bases outside the gene matches: 11. CDR3 sequence (DNA): TGCGCCAGCAGCTCTCCGGGACAGGGGTTGGTCGATGAGCAGTTCTTC. This translates into CASSSPGQGLVDEQFF.

The chain recombines TRBV28 with TRBJ1-2, with TRBD1 matching 9 bases. The CDR3 sequence is 14 residues long. V lost 5 bases, J lost 8 bases, and 9 bases stayed unmatched. Germline V gene sequence: CDR1 MDHEN, CDR2 SYDVKM. The CDR3 sequence is CASSTGGAARGYTF. Written as DNA, the CDR3 is TGTGCCAGCAGTACAGGGGGCGCGGCTCGCGGCTACACCTTC.

This clone was observed a few times. The chain uses TRBV7-9 and TRBJ1-1; TRBD1 is a possible D gene (5 bases). This CDR3 has 15 residues. Trimming removed 1 base at V and 3 bases at J, with 12 bases between. Germline loops: CDR1 SEHNR, CDR2 FQNEAQ (reference sequence). CDR3 coding DNA: TGTGCCAGCAGCTTAGAGGGGTGGGGCTACACTGAAGCTTTCTTT. Its translation is CASSLEGWGYTEAFF.

This chain uses TRBV10-3 with TRBJ2-1, with 9 bases that match TRBD2. V trimming: 3 bases; J trimming: 4 bases; junction bases outside the gene matches: 13. The CDR3 has 18 amino acids. CDR1 ENHRY and CDR2 SYGVKD come from the germline V gene. CDR3 loop: CAISDPEGIAGVYNEQFF. DNA of the CDR3: TGTGCCATCAGTGATCCCGAAGGAATAGCGGGGGTTTACAATGAGCAGTTCTTC.

This chain uses TRBV9 with TRBJ2-3; D unresolved. With 0 bases removed from V and 1 base from J, the gap between germline ends came to 9 bases. The CDR3 is 15 amino acids. The germline V gene has CDR1 SGDLS and CDR2 YYNGEE. As DNA, the CDR3 is TGTGCCAGCAGCGTAGTCGATAGCCGCACAGATACGCAGTATTTT. This encodes CASSVVDSRTDTQYF.

The chain uses TRBV20-1 and TRBJ2-5; no clear D. TRBJ2-7 matches the DNA end more closely, so the J call is doubtful. Per the germline V gene, CDR1 is DFQATT and CDR2 is SNEGSKA (reference sequence). The CDR3 sequence is 11 residues long. CDR3 in DNA: TGCAGTGCTGTATCGGACTACGAGCAGTACTTC. The encoded protein is CSAVSDYEQYF.

The CDR3 sequence is CASSPTRQGLSTDTQYF. The CDR3 nucleotides are TGTGCCAGCAGTCCCACTCGACAGGGGCTATCCACAGATACGCAGTATTTT. The V gene is TRBV28, the J gene TRBJ2-3; the match to TRBD1 covers 8 bases. V shed 5 bases and J 2 bases; nucleotides not matched to a gene: 12. Per germline, CDR1 MDHEN and CDR2 SYDVKM. The length of the CDR3 is 17 residues.

V usage is TRBV11-2 and J usage is TRBJ2-7, with D tentatively TRBD1 (5 bases). Trimming took off 2 bases at V and 4 bases at J, with 12 bases between the two ends. CDR3 length: 14 residues. Looked up from germline, CDR1 is SGHAT and CDR2 is FQNNGV. CDR3 protein: CASSLLGQIYEQYF. The CDR3, as DNA: TGTGCCAGCAGCTTATTAGGACAAATTTACGAGCAGTACTTC.

The chain has TRBV29-1 and TRBJ2-1; TRBD1 matches 8 bases. Germline loops: CDR1 SQVTM, CDR2 ANQGSEA. J lost 8 bases, V lost 5 bases, and 11 bases had no gene match. CDR3 length: 14 residues. CDR3 sequence reads: CSVLGWTGFDEQFF. The CDR3 DNA reads TGCAGCGTTCTGGGGTGGACAGGGTTTGATGAGCAGTTCTTC.

This clone appeared many times. The chain employs TRBV10-3 and TRBJ2-1, with a possible D match to TRBD2 (6 bases). Trimming pared 0 bases from V and 5 bases from J, leaving 23 bases between. Germline V CDR1 and CDR2: ENHRY, SYGVKD. The length of the CDR3 is 19 residues. The CDR3 reads CAISESHGWGSAGNNEQFF. As DNA, the CDR3 is TGTGCCATCAGTGAGTCTCATGGGTGGGGTTCGGCGGGAAACAATGAGCAGTTCTTC.

The V call is TRBV7-8, the J call TRBJ1-5, with D unclear. V was pared by 2 bases and J by 5 bases, with 13 bases between. Germline V lookup: CDR1 SGHVS, CDR2 FQNEAQ. CDR3 size: 15 residues. The CDR3 is CASSLYRVSHQPQHF. The CDR3 DNA follows: TGTGCCAGCAGCTTATACCGGGTCAGCCATCAGCCCCAGCATTTT. Drawing the rest from reference TRBV7-8 and TRBJ1-5, the complete variable domain is GAGVSQSPRYKVAKRGQDVALRCDPISGHVSLFWYQQALGQGPEFLTYFQNEAQLDKSGLPSDRFFAERPEGSVSTLKIQRTQQEDSAVYLCASSLYRVSHQPQHFGDGTRLSIL.

The gene calls are TRBV18 and TRBJ2-7; 13 positions agree with TRBD2. The CDR3 sequence is 15 residues long. CDR1 is KGHSH and CDR2 is LQKENI in the germline V gene. The ends lost 6 bases at V and 2 bases at J; junction bases unmatched: 4. The chain's CDR3 is CASSPGLAGAYEQYF. The CDR3 DNA is TGTGCCAGCTCGCCCGGACTAGCGGGAGCCTACGAGCAGTACTTC.

The rearrangement uses TRBV28 and TRBJ1-2; D uncertain. Germline V gene data show CDR1 as MDHEN and CDR2 as SYDVKM. CDR3 size: 12 residues. Trimming took 3 bases from V and 5 from J, leaving 7 bases between them. CDR3 nucleotides: TGTGCCAGCAGTTTCACGGGGTATGGCTACACCTTC. This sequence encodes CASSFTGYGYTF.

The V and J genes are TRBV15 and TRBJ2-7, with D possibly being TRBD2 (7 bases). The length of the CDR3 is 14 residues. V lost 3 bases to trimming and J lost 4 bases, with 13 bases between them. Germline assignment: CDR1 LNHNV and CDR2 YYDKDF (reference sequence). For the CDR3, the DNA is TGTGCCACCAGCAGCGGGGGGCCCTTATACGAGCAGTACTTC. It translates to CATSSGGPLYEQYF.

CDR3: CSASGDAEAFF. The CDR3 DNA reads as TGCAGTGCTAGCGGAGATGCTGAAGCTTTCTTT. This chain connects TRBV20-1 to TRBJ1-1; no clear D gene. Trimming removed 3 bases at V and 6 bases at J, with 8 bases between. Germline V gene sequence: CDR1 DFQATT, CDR2 SNEGSKA (reference sequence). CDR3 size: 11 residues.

Only a few counts were recorded for this clone. Compared with germline, one end of the junction differs, possibly owing to a read error. The rearrangement joins TRBV10-3 to TRBJ2-3; 9 bases align to TRBD1. Germline assignment: CDR1 ENHRY and CDR2 SYGVKD. The CDR3 contains 15 residues. The CDR3 loop is CAISESTGGTDTQYF. In DNA, the CDR3 is TGTGCCATCAGTGAAAGTACAGGGGGCACCGATACGCAGTATTTT.

This clone has only one observation. The V and J genes are TRBV19 and TRBJ2-4; 8 bases agree with TRBD2. V gave up 7 bases and J gave up 6 bases; unmatched junction bases: 8. Germline V gene lookup returns CDR1 LNHDA and CDR2 SQIVND (reference sequence). The CDR3 loop spans 14 amino acids. The CDR3 DNA sequence: TGTGCCAGTACATTAGCGGGGAAGTTAAACATTCAGTACTTC. Protein product: CASTLAGKLNIQYF.